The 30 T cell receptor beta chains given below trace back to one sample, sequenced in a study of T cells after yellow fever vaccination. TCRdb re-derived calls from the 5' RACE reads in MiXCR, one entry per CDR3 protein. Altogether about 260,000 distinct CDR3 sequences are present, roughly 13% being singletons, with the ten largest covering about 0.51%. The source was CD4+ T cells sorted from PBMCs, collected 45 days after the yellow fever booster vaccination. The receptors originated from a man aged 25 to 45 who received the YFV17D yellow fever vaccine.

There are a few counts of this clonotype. CDR3 bases: TGTGCCAGCAGCTTGCGACTAGCGGGAGGGCTCTCCTACGAGCAGTACTTC. Amino acid sequence: CASSLRLAGGLSYEQYF. The rearrangement joins TRBV5-5 to TRBJ2-7; TRBD2 agrees at 14 bases. The length of the CDR3 is 17 residues. Germline loops: CDR1 SGHKS, CDR2 YYEKEE (reference sequence). Trimming removed 1 base from V and 0 bases from J; junction bases left unmatched: 3. The complete variable domain, with remaining parts taken from reference TRBV5-5 and TRBJ2-7, reads DAGVTQSPTHLIKTRGQQVTLRCSPISGHKSVSWYQQVLGQGPQFIFQYYEKEERGRGNFPDRFSARQFPNYSSELNVNALLLGDSALYLCASSLRLAGGLSYEQYFGPGTRLTVT.

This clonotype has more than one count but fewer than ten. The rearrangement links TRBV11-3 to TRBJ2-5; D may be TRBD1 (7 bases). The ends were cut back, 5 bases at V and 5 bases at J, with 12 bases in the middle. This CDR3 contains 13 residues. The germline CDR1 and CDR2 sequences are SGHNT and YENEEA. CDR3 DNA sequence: TGTGCCAGCAGCGCCCCAGGGGGGGAGACCCAGTACTTC. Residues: CASSAPGGETQYF.

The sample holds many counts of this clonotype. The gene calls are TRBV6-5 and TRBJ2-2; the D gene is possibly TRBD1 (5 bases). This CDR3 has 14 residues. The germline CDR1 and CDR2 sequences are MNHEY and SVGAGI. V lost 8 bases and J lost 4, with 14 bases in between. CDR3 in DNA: TGTGCCAGCTTGTTAGGGGCGGCCACCGGGGAGCTGTTTTTT. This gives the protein CASLLGAATGELFF.

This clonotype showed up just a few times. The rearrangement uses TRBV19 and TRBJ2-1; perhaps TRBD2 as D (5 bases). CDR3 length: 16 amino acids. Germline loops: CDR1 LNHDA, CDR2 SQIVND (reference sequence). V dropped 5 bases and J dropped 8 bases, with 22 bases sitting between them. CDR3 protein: CASSLHLDSEGYEQFF. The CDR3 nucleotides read TGTGCCAGTAGTCTCCATCTGGACTCAGAGGGCTATGAGCAGTTCTTC.

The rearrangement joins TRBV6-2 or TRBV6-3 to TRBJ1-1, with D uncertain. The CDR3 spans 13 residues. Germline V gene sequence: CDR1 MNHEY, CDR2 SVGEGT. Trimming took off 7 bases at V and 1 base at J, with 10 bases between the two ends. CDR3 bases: TGTGCCAGCACAAGGGTGCCGAACACTGAAGCTTTCTTT. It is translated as CASTRVPNTEAFF.

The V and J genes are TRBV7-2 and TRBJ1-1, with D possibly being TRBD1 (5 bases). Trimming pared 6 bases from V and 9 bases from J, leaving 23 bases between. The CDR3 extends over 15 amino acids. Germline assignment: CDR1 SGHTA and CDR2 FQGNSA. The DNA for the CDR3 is TGTGCCAGCAGTAAAACCCGGGACGACCACGAGAAAGCTTTCTTT. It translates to CASSKTRDDHEKAFF.

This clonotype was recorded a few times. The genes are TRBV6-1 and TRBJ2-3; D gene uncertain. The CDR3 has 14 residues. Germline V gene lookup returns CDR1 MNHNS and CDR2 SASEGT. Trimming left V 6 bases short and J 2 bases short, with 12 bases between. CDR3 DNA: TGTGCCAGCAGGATGACCTGGGACACAGATACGCAGTATTTT. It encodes CASRMTWDTDTQYF.

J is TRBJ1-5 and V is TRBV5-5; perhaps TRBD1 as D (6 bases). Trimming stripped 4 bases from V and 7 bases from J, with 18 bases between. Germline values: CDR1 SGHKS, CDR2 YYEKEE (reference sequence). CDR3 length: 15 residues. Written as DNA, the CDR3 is TGTGCCAGCAGCCGGGGGGAGGGGGGTGGACAGCCCCAGCATTTT. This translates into CASSRGEGGGQPQHF.

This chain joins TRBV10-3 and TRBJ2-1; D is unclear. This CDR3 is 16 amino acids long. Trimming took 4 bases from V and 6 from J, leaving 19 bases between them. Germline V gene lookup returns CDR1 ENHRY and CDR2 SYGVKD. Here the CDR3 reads CAISGSHSQSGNEQFF. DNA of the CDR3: TGTGCCATCAGTGGTTCCCACAGCCAGTCGGGCAATGAGCAGTTCTTC.

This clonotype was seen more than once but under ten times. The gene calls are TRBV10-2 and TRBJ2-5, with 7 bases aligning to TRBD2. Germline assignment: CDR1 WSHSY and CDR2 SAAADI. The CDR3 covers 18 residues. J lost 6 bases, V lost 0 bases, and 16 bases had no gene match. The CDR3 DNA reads TGCGCCAGCAGTGAGTCGAGTGGGGCGGGAGCGTTTCGAAAGACCCAGTACTTC. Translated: CASSESSGAGAFRKTQYF.

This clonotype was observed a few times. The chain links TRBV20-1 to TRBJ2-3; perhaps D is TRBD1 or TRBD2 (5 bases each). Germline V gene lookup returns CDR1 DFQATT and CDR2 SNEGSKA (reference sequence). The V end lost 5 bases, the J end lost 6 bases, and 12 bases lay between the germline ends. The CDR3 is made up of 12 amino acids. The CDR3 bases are TGCAGTGCTCCCCGGTGGGGGGATACGCAGTATTTT. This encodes CSAPRWGDTQYF.

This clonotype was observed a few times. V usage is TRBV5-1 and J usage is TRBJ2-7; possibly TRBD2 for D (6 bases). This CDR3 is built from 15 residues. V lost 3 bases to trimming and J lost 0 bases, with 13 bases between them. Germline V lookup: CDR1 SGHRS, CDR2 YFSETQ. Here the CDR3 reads CASSSEGGNSYEQYF. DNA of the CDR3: TGCGCCAGCAGCTCCGAGGGCGGGAACTCCTACGAGCAGTACTTC.

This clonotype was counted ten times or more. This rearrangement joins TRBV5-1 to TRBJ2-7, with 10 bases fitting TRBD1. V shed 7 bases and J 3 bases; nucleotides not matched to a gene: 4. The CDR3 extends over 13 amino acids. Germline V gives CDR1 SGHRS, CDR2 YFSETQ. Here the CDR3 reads CASYRDRGYEQYF. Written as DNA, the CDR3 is TGCGCCAGCTACCGGGACAGGGGCTACGAGCAGTACTTC.

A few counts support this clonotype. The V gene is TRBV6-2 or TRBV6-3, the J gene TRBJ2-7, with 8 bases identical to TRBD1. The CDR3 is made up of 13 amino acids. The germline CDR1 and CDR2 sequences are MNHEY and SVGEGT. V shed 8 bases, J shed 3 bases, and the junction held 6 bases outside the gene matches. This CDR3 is CASSDRAGYEQYF. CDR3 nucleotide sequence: TGTGCCAGCTCGGACAGGGCTGGCTACGAGCAGTACTTC.

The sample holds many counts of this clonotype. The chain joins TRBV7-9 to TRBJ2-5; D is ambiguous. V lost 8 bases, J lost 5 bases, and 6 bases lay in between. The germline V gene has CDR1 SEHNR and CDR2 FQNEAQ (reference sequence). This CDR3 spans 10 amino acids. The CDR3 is CASRRETQYF. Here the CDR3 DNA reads TGTGCCAGCCGCCGGGAGACCCAGTACTTC.

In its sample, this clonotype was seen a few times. CDR3 residues: CASSLEVKPRYF. In DNA form, the CDR3 reads TGTGCCAGCAGTTTAGAGGTCAAACCCCGGTATTTT. The chain is built from TRBV12-3 or TRBV12-4 and TRBJ2-3, with D unclear. CDR3 size: 12 residues. The ends were cut back, 1 base at V and 14 bases at J, with 13 bases in the middle.

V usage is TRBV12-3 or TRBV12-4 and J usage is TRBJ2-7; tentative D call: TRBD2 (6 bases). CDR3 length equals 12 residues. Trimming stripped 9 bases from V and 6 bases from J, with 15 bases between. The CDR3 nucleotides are TGTGCCAGTCGCCCGGCGGGGTCCGAGCAGTACTTC. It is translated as CASRPAGSEQYF.

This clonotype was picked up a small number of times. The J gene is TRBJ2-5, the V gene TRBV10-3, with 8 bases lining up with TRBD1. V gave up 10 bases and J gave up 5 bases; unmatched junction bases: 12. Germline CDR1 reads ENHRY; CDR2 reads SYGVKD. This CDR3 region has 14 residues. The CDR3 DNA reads TGTGCCACTGACAGGGGTGGTTCTGGGGAGACCCAGTACTTC. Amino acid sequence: CATDRGGSGETQYF.

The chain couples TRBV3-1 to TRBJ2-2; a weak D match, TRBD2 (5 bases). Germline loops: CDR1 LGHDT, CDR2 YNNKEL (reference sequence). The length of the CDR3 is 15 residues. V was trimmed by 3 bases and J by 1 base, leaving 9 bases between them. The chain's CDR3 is CASSHPLGNTGELFF. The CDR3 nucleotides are TGTGCCAGCAGCCACCCACTAGGGAACACCGGGGAGCTGTTTTTT.

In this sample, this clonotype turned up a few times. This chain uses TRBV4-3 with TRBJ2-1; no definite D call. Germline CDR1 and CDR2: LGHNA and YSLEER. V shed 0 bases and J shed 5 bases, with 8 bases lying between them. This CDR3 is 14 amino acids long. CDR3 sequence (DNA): TGCGCCAGCAGCCAAGATTTCCGGAACAATGAGCAGTTCTTC. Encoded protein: CASSQDFRNNEQFF.

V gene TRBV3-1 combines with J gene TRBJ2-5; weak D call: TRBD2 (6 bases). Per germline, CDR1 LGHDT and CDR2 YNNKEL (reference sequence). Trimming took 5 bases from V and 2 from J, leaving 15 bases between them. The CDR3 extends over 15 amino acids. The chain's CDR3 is CASSNKAGRQETQYF. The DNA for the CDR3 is TGTGCCAGCAGCAATAAAGCCGGGAGACAAGAGACCCAGTACTTC.

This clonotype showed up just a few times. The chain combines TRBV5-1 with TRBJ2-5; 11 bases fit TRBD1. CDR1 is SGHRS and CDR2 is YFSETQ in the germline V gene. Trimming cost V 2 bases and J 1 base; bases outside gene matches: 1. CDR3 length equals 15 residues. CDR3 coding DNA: TGCGCCAGCAGCTTCGGGACAGGGGGCCAAGAGACCCAGTACTTC. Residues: CASSFGTGGQETQYF. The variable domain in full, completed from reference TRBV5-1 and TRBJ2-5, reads KAGVTQTPRYLIKTRGQQVTLSCSPISGHRSVSWYQQTPGQGLQFLFEYFSETQRNKGNFPGRFSGRQFSNSRSEMNVSTLELGDSALYLCASSFGTGGQETQYFGPGTRLLVL.

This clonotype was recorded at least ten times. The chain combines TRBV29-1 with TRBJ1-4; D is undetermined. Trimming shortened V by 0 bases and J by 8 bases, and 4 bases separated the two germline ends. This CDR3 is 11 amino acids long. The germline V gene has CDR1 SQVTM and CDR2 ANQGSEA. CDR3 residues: CSVEDQEKLFF. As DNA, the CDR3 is TGCAGCGTTGAAGATCAGGAAAAACTGTTTTTT.

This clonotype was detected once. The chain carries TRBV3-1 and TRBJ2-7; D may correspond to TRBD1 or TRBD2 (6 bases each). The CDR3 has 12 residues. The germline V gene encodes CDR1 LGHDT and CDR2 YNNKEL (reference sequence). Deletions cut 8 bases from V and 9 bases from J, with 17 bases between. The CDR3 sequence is CASGGGGGVQYF. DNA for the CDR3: TGTGCCAGCGGCGGAGGGGGAGGCGTGCAGTACTTC.

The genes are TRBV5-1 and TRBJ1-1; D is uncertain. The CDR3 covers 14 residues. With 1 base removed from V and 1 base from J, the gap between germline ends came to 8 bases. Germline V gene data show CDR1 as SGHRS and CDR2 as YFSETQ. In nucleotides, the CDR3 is TGCGCCAGCAGCTTGCAGTCGACGAACACTGAAGCTTTCTTT. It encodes CASSLQSTNTEAFF. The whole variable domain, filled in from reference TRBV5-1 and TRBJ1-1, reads KAGVTQTPRYLIKTRGQQVTLSCSPISGHRSVSWYQQTPGQGLQFLFEYFSETQRNKGNFPGRFSGRQFSNSRSEMNVSTLELGDSALYLCASSLQSTNTEAFFGQGTRLTVV.

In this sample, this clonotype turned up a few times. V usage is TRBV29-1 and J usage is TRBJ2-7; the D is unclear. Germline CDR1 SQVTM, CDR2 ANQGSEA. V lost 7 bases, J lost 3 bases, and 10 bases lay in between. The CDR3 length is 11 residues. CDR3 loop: CSADQDYEQYF. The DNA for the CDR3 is TGCAGCGCAGATCAGGACTACGAGCAGTACTTC.

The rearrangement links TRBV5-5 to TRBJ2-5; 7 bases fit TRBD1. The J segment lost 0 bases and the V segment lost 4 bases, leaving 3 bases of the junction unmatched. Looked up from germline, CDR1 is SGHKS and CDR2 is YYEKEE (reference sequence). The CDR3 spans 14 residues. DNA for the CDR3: TGTGCCAGCAGCGTGGGACAGTACCAAGAGACCCAGTACTTC. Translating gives CASSVGQYQETQYF.

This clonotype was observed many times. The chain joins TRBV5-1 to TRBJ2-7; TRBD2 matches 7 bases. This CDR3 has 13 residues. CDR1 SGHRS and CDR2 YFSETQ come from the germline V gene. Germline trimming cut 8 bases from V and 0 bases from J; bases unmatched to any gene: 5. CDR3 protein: CASSSGVSYEQYF. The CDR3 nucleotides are TGCGCCAGTTCTAGCGGAGTCTCCTACGAGCAGTACTTC.

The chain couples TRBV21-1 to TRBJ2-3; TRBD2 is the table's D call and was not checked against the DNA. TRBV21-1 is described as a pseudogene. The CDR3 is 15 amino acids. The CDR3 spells CASSKGTDPRDTQYF. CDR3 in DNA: TGTGCCAGCAGCAAAGGTACAGACCCGCGGGATACGCAGTATTTT.

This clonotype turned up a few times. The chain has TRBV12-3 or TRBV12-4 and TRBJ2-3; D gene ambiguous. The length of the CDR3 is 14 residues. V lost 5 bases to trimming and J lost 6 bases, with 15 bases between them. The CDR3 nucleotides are TGTGCCAGCAGTCCCGGGCCCACGCTGGATACGCAGTATTTT. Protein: CASSPGPTLDTQYF.